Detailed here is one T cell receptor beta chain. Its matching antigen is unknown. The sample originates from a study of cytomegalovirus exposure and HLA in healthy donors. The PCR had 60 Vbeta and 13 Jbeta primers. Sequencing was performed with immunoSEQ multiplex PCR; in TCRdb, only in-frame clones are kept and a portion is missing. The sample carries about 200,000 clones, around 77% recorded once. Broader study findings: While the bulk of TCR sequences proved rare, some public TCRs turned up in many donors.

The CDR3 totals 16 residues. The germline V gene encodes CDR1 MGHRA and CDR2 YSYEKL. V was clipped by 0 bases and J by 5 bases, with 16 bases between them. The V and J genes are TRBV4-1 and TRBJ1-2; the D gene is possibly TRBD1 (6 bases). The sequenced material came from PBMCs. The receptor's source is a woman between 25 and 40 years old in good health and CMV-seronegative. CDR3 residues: CASSQDYRAGRYGYTF. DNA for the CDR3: TGCGCCAGCAGCCAAGATTACAGGGCCGGAAGGTATGGCTACACCTTC.